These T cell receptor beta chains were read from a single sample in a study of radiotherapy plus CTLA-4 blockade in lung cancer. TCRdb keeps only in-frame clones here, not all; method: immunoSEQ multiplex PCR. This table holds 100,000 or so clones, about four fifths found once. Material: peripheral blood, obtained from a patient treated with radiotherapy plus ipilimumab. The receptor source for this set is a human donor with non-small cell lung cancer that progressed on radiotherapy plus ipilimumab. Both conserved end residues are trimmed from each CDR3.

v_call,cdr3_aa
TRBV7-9,ASSATGGNTEAF
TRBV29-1,SVDRGWNTGELF
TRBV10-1,ASSYDRDPHYSNQPQH
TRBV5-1,ASSQRQGPNEKLF
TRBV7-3,ASSLAQYDSEAF
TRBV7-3,ASSPWASGRFYNEQF
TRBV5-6,ASSQLLRGFETQPQH
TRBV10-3,AISAKETQY
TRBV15,ATREDSDEPSYEQY
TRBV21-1,ASSGWGGSENTGELF
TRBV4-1,ASSHNTGDQPQH
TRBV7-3,ASSSSGMSGNTIY
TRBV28,ASSPSIKTRPYNEQF
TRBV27,ASSQYYDSGSTDTQY
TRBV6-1,ASRTGTGELF
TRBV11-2,ASSLGWGREQF
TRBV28,ASSLSKTGPLELF
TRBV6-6,ASSYGHGRAGETQY
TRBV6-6,ASSRLFSGLADTQY
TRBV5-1,ASSLGRGQETQY
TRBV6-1,ASSESWGNEQF
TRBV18,ASSPGTTDTQY
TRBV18,ASSPTDMNTEAF
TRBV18,ASSPRLFDGYT
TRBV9,ASSVEGGGPADTQY
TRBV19,ASSTGVVQPQH
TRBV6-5,ASSLAGATDTQY
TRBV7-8,ASSSPIPTDRNTEAF
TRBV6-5,ASSYSRDSGNTIY
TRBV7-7,ASSPGLGGSYEQY
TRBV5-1,ASSWGGLNYEQY
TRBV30,AWSRIGDLVGTEAF
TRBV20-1,SAKRDMAAF
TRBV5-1,ASSFGTSNEQF
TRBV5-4,ASSFGGSSNEQF
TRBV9,ASSVAGSGYQYEQF
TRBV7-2,ASSLRRGSSGRIDEQY
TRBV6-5,ASSYGFGTGYTEAF